This TCR beta chain was captured by sequencing in a study of cytomegalovirus exposure and HLA in healthy donors. This clone was found a few times. With 2 bases removed from V and 2 bases from J, the gap between germline ends came to 13 bases. Germline V gene data show CDR1 as MDHEN and CDR2 as SYDVKM. The CDR3 totals 15 residues. The PCR used 60 Vbeta and 13 Jbeta primers. The protocol was immunoSEQ multiplex PCR, while the TCRdb copy is restricted to in-frame clones and leaves out a portion. In the table there are under 200,000 clones, around 74% of which are singletons. The TCR sequence derives from a female donor in good health and CMV-seronegative. Input material: PBMCs. V usage is TRBV28 and J usage is TRBJ2-7; D is undetermined. As DNA, the CDR3 is TGTGCCAGCAGTTTAGTAGAGGCCCCCACCTACGAGCAGTACTTC. Its translation: CASSLVEAPTYEQYF.